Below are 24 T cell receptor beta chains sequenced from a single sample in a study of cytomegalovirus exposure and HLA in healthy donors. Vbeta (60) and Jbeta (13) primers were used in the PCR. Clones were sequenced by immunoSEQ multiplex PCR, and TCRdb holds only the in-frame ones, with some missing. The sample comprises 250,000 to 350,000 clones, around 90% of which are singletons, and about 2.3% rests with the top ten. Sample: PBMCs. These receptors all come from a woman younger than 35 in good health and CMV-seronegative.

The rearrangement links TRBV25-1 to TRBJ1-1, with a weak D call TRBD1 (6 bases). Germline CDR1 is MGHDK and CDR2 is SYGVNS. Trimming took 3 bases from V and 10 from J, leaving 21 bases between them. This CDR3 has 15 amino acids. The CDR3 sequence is CASSEPWWGKGGAFF. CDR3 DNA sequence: TGTGCCAGCAGTGAGCCCTGGTGGGGCAAAGGGGGAGCTTTCTTT. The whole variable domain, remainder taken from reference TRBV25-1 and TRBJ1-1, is EADIYQTPRYLVIGTGKKITLECSQTMGHDKMYWYQQDPGMELHLIHYSYGVNSTEKGDLSSESTVSRIRTEHFPLTLESARPSHTSQYLCASSEPWWGKGGAFFGQGTRLTVV.

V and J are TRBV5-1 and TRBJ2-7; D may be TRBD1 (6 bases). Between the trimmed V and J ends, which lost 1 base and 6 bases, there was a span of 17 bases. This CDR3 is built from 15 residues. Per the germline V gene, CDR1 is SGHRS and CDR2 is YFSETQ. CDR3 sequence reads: CASSLSGDKLSEQYF. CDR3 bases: TGCGCCAGCAGCTTGTCAGGGGACAAACTTAGCGAGCAGTACTTC.

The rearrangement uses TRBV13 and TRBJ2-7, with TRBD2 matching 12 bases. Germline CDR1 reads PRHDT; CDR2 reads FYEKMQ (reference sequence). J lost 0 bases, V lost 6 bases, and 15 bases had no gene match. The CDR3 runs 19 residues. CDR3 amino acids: CASSSRLAGAGANSYEQYF. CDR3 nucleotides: TGTGCCAGCAGTTCCCGACTAGCGGGGGCCGGGGCCAACTCCTACGAGCAGTACTTC.

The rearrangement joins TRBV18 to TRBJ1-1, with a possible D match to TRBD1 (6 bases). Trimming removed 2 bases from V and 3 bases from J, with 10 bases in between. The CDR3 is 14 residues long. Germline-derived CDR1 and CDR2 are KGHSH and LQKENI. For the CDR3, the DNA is TGTGCCAGCTCACCAAACGCAGGGGACACTGAAGCTTTCTTT. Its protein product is CASSPNAGDTEAFF. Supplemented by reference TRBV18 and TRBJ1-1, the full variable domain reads NAGVMQNPRHLVRRRGQEARLRCSPMKGHSHVYWYRQLPEEGLKFMVYLQKENIIDESGMPKERFSAEFPKEGPSILRIQQVVRGDSAAYFCASSPNAGDTEAFFGQGTRLTVV.

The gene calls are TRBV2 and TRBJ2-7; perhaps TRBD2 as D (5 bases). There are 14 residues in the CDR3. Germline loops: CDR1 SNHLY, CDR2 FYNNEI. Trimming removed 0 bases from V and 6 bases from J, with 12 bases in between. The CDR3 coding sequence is TGTGCCAGCAGTGAAGCGCTGAGGGTTGCCGAGCAGTACTTC. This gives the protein CASSEALRVAEQYF.

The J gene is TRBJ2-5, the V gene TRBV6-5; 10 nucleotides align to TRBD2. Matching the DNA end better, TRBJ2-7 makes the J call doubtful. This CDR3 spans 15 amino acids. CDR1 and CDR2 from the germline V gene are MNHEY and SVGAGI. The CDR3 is CASSYRLAGPYEQYF. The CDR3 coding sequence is TGTGCCAGCAGTTACAGACTAGCGGGTCCCTACGAGCAGTACTTC.

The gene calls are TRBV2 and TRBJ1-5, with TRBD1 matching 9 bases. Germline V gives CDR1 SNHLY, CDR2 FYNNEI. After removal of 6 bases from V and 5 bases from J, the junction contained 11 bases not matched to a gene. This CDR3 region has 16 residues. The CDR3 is CASSEWGQGLDQPQHF. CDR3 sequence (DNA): TGTGCCAGCAGCGAATGGGGACAGGGATTGGATCAGCCCCAGCATTTT.

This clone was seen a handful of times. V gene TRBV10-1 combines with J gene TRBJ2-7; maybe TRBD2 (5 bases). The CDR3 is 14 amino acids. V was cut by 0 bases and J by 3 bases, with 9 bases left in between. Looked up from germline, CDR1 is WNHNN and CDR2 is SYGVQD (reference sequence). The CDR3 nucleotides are TGCGCCAGCAGTGAGTCGGGGAGTTTCTACGAGCAGTACTTC. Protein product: CASSESGSFYEQYF.

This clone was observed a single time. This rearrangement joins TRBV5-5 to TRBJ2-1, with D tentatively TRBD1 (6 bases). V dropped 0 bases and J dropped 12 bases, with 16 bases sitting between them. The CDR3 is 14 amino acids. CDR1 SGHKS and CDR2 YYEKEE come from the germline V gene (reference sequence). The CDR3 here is CASSLDLNEQGQFF. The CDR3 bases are TGTGCCAGCAGCTTGGACTTGAACGAACAGGGGCAGTTCTTC.

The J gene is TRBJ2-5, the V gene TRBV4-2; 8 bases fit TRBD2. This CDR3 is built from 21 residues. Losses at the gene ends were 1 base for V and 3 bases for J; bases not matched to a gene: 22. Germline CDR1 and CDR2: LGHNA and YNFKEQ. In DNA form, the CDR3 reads TGTGCCAGCAGCCAAGTAGGCGGGGCTGCACGGGGGGGGAGCACTAAAGAGACCCAGTACTTC. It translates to CASSQVGGAARGGSTKETQYF.

CDR3 DNA: TGCGCCAGCAGCCCGGGACAGGGGGCGGTGTATGGCTACACCTTC. It yields the protein CASSPGQGAVYGYTF. The chain recombines TRBV5-1 with TRBJ1-2; TRBD1 agrees at 12 bases. V shed 4 bases, J shed 5 bases, and the junction held 6 bases outside the gene matches. CDR1 SGHRS and CDR2 YFSETQ come from the germline V gene. The CDR3 covers 15 residues.

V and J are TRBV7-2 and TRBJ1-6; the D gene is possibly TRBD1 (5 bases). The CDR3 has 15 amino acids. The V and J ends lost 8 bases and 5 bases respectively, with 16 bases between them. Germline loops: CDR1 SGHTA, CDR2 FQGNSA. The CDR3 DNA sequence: TGTGCCAGCGGAACATATACAGGAAATAATTCACCCCTCCACTTT. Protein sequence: CASGTYTGNNSPLHF.

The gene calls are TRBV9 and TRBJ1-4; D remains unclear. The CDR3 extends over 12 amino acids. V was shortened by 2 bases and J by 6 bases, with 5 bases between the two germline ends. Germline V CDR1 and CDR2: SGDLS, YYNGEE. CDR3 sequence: CASSVGDEKLFF. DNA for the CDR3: TGTGCCAGCAGCGTCGGGGATGAAAAACTGTTTTTT.

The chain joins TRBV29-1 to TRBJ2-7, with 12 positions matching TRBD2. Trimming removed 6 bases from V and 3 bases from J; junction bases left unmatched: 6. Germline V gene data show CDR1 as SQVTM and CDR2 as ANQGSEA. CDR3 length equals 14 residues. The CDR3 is CSVVPSGGGYEQYF. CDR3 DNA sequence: TGCAGCGTCGTTCCTAGCGGGGGGGGCTACGAGCAGTACTTC.

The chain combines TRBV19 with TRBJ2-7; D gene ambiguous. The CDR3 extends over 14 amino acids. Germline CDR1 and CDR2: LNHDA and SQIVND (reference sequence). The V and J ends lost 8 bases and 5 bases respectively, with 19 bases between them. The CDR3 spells CASEETGGLDEQYF. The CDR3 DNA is TGTGCCAGTGAGGAGACCGGCGGCCTCGACGAGCAGTACTTC.

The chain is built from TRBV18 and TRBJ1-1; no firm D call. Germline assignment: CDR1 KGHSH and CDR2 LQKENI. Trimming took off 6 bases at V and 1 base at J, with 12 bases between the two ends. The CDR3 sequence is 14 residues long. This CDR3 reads CASSPSVENTEAFF. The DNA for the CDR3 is TGTGCCAGCTCCCCTTCGGTAGAGAACACTGAAGCTTTCTTT.

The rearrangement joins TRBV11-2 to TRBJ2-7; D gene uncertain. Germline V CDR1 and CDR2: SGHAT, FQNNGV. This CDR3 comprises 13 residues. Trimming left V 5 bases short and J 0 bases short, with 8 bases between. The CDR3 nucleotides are TGTGCCAGCAGCCCCGATAGCTCCTACGAGCAGTACTTC. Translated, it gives CASSPDSSYEQYF.

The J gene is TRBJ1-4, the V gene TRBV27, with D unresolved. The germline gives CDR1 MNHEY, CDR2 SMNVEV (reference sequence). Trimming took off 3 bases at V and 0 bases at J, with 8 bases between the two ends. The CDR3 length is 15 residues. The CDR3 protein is CASSFQLATNEKLFF. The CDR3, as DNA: TGTGCCAGCAGTTTTCAACTTGCAACTAATGAAAAACTGTTTTTT. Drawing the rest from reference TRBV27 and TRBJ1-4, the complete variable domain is EAQVTQNPRYLITVTGKKLTVTCSQNMNHEYMSWYRQDPGLGLRQIYYSMNVEVTDKGDVPEGYKVSRKEKRNFPLILESPSPNQTSLYFCASSFQLATNEKLFFGSGTQLSVL.

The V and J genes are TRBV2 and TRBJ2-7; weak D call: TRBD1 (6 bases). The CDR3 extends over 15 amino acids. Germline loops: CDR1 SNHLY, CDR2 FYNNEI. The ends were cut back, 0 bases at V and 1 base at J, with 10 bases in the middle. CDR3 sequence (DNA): TGTGCCAGCAGTGAAGCGCAACAGGGTTCCTACGAGCAGTACTTC. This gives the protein CASSEAQQGSYEQYF.

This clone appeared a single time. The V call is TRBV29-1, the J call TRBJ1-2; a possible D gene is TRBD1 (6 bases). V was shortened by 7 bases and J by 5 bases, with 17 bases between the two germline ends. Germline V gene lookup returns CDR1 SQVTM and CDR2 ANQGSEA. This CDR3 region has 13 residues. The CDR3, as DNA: TGCAGCGCGCCACAGGGAGTTGGGTATGGCTACACCTTC. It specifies CSAPQGVGYGYTF.

The CDR3 loop reads CASSRTSGGSYEQYF. CDR3 DNA: TGTGCCAGCAGTAGGACTAGCGGGGGGTCCTACGAGCAGTACTTC. The chain links TRBV7-9 to TRBJ2-7; TRBD2 matches at 14 bases. Germline trimming cut 6 bases from V and 1 base from J; bases unmatched to any gene: 2. Per the germline V gene, CDR1 is SEHNR and CDR2 is FQNEAQ (reference sequence). There are 15 residues in the CDR3.

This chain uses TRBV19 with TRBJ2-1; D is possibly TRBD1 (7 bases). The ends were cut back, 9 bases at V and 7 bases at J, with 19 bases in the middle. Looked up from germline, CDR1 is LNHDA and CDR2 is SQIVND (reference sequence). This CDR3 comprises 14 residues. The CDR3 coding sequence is TGTGCCAGCGCTACAGGGGAAGGGAGGAATGAGCAGTTCTTC. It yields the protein CASATGEGRNEQFF.

The CDR3 DNA reads TGTGCCAGCAGCTTAGATTGGGGGAGGGGCAGGTTCTCCTACGAGCAGTACTTC. This sequence encodes CASSLDWGRGRFSYEQYF. This sequence joins TRBV11-2 and TRBJ2-7; 7 nucleotides align to TRBD2. The CDR3 loop spans 18 amino acids. Germline V gene sequence: CDR1 SGHAT, CDR2 FQNNGV. V shed 0 bases, J shed 0 bases, and the junction held 11 bases outside the gene matches.

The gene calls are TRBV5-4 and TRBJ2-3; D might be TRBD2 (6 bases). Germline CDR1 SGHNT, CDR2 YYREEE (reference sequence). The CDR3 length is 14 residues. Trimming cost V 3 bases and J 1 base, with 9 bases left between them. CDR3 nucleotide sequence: TGTGCCAGCAGCTGGACGGGGGGCACAGATACGCAGTATTTT. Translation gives CASSWTGGTDTQYF.